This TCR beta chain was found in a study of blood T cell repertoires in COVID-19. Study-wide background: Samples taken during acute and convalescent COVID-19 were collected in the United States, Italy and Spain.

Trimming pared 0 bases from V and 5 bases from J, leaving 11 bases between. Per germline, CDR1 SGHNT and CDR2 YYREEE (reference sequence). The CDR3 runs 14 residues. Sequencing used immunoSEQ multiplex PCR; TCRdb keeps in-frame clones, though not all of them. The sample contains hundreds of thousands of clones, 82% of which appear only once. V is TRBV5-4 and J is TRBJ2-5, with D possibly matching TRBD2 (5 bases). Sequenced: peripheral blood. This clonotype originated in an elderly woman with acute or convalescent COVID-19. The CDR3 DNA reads TGTGCCAGCAGCTTGGGCACTAGTCGGGAGACCCAGTACTTC. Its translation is CASSLGTSRETQYF.